This T cell receptor beta chain stems from a study of blood T cell repertoires in COVID-19. Across the study: Samples of COVID-19 (acute and convalescent) were obtained from the United States, Italy and Spain. PBMCs, B-cell-depleted T cells, or T cells provided the cDNA or gDNA that made up the material.

Generated by immunoSEQ multiplex PCR, the TCRdb table keeps only in-frame clones and is missing some. The repertoire holds 110,000 to 150,000 clones, with about 86% as singletons. The source is a human donor in a cohort sampled during active COVID-19. The sequencing input was peripheral blood.

The CDR3 loop is CASSLTLAGELTDTQYF. CDR3 coding DNA: TGCGCCAGCAGCTTGACTCTAGCGGGGGAACTCACAGATACGCAGTATTTT. The V and J genes are TRBV5-1 and TRBJ2-3; 10 nucleotides agree with TRBD2. Germline loops: CDR1 SGHRS, CDR2 YFSETQ. CDR3 length: 17 amino acids. Trimming took 1 base from V and 2 from J; bases not matched to a gene: 7.